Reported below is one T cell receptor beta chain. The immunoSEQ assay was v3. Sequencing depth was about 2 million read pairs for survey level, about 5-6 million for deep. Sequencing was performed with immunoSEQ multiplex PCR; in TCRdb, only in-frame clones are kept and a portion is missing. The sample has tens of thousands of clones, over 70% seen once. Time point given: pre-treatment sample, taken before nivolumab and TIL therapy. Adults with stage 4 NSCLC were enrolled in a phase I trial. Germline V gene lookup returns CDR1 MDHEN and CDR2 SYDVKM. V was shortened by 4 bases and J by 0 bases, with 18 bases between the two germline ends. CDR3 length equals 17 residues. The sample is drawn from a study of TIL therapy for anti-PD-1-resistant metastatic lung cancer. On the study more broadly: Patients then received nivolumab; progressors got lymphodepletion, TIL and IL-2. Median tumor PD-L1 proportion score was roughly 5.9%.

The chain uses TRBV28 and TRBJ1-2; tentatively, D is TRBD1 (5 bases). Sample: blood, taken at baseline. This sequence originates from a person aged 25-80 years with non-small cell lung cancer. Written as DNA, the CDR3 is TGTGCCAGCAGTTCCGACGGAGGGAGGGGAACTAACTATGGCTACACCTTC. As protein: CASSSDGGRGTNYGYTF.